This T cell receptor (beta chain) was sequenced during a study of T cell clonotyping in hematopoietic cell transplantation. Study results and caveats: Graft donor and pretransplant recipient Inverse Simpson Index values predicted broader posttransplant TCR diversity. Without cell sorting, CD4 versus CD8 contributions remain unresolved. Pathologically expanded recipient clonotypes increased progressively from day 30 to day 180 as diversity fell. At the given depth, recipient repertoires were over 95% de novo clonotypes.

Trimming removed 5 bases from V and 1 base from J, with 14 bases in between. This CDR3 contains 15 residues. Germline CDR1 reads LNHDA; CDR2 reads SQIVND (reference sequence). Profiled with immunoSEQ multiplex PCR; TCRdb holds only in-frame clones, not every one. The sample records more than 40,000 clones, about 95% being singletons. With regard to this clone: Its antigen remains unidentified.

The chain recombines TRBV19 with TRBJ1-1; unclear D gene. The receptor was derived from a man younger than 40 in good health. Some clones in this sample may be carry-over from other donors' samples. The sequenced sample was peripheral blood mononuclear cells. CDR3 DNA sequence: TGTGCCAGTAGTCTCGAACTATTTCGGAACACTGAAGCTTTCTTT. Its protein is CASSLELFRNTEAFF.